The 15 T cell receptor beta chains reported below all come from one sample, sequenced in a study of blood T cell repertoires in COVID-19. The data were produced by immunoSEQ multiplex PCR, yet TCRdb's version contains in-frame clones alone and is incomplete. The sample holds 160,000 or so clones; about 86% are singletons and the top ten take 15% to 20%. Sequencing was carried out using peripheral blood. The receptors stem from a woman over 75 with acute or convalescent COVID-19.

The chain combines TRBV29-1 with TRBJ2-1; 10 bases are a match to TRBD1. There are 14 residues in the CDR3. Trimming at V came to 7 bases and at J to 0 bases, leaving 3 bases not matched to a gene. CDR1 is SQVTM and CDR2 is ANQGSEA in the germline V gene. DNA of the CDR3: TGCAGCGGGAGGGACAGGGGCTCCTACAATGAGCAGTTCTTC. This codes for CSGRDRGSYNEQFF.

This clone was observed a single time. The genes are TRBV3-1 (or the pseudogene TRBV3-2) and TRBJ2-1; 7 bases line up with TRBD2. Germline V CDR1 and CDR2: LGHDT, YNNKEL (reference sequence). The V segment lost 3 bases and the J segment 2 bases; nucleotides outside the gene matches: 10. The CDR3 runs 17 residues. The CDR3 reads CASSHEPGGTTYNEQFF. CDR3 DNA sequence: TGTGCCAGCAGCCATGAGCCGGGAGGTACCACCTACAATGAGCAGTTCTTC.

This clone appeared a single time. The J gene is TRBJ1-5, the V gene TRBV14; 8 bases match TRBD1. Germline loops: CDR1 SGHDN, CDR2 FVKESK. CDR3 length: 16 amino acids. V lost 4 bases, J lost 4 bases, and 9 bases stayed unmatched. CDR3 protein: CASSPVGQGENQPQHF. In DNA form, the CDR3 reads TGTGCCAGCAGCCCTGTAGGACAGGGCGAGAATCAGCCCCAGCATTTT.

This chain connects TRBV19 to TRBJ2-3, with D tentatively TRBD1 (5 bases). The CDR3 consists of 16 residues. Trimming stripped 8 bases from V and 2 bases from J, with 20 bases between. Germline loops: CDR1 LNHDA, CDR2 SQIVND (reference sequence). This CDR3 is CASATLRQRYTDTQYF. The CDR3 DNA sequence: TGTGCCAGTGCCACCCTTAGACAGAGATACACAGATACGCAGTATTTT. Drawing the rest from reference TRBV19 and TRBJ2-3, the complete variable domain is DGGITQSPKYLFRKEGQNVTLSCEQNLNHDAMYWYRQDPGQGLRLIYYSQIVNDFQKGDIAEGYSVSREKKESFPLTVTSAQKNPTAFYLCASATLRQRYTDTQYFGPGTRLTVL.

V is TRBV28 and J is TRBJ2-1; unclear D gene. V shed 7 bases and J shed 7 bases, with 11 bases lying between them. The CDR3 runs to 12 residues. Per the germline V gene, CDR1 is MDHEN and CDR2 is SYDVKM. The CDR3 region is CASKPNWNEQFF. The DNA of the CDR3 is TGTGCCAGCAAACCTAATTGGAATGAGCAGTTCTTC.

DNA of the CDR3: TGTGCCAGTAGTACCCAGGACTATCTGGGTGAAAAACTGTTTTTT. The encoded protein is CASSTQDYLGEKLFF. The V and J genes are TRBV19 and TRBJ1-4; D gene unclear. V lost 4 bases and J lost 7, with 16 bases in between. The CDR3 has 15 residues. Germline CDR1 LNHDA, CDR2 SQIVND (reference sequence).

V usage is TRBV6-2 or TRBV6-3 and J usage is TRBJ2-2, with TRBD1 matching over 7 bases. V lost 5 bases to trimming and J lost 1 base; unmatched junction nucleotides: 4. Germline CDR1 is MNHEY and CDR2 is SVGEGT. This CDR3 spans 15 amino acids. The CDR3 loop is CASSNYRGNTGELFF. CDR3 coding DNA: TGTGCCAGCAGTAACTACAGGGGGAACACCGGGGAGCTGTTTTTT.

Here the CDR3 reads CASTLAGDSYNEQFF. CDR3 sequence (DNA): TGTGCCAGCACCCTAGCGGGAGACTCCTACAATGAGCAGTTCTTC. The chain uses TRBV2 and TRBJ2-1; 10 nucleotides match TRBD2. CDR1 SNHLY and CDR2 FYNNEI come from the germline V gene. The CDR3 contains 15 residues. The ends lost 7 bases at V and 0 bases at J; junction bases unmatched: 3. The full variable domain, in which reference TRBV2 and TRBJ2-1 provide the parts outside the CDR3, is EPEVTQTPSHQVTQMGQEVILRCVPISNHLYFYWYRQILGQKVEFLVSFYNNEISEKSEIFDDQFSVERPDGSNFTLKIRSTKLEDSAMYFCASTLAGDSYNEQFFGPGTRLTVL.

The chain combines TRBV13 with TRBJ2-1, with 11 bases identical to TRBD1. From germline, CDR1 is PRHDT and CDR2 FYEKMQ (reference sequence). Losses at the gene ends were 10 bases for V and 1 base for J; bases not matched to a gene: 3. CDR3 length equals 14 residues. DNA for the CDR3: TGTGCCACCGGGACAGGGGGGTCCTACAATGAGCAGTTCTTC. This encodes CATGTGGSYNEQFF.

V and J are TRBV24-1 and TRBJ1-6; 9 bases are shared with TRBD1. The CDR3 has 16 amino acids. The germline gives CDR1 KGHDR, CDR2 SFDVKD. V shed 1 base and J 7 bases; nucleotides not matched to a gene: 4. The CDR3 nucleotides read TGTGCCACCAGTGATTTAAGGGACAGGGCAAATTCACCCCTCCACTTT. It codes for CATSDLRDRANSPLHF.

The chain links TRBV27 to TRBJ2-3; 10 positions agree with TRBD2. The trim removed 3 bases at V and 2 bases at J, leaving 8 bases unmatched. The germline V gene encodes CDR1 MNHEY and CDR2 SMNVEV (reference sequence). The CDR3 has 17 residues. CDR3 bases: TGTGCCAGCAGTTTTCTCGGAGCGGGAGGGCTCACAGATACGCAGTATTTT. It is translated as CASSFLGAGGLTDTQYF.

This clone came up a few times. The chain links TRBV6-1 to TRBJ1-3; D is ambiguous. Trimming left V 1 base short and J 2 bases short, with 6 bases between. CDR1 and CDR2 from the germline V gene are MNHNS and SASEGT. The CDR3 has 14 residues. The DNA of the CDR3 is TGTGCCAGCAGTGAAGTAGTGACTGGAAACACCATATATTTT. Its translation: CASSEVVTGNTIYF.

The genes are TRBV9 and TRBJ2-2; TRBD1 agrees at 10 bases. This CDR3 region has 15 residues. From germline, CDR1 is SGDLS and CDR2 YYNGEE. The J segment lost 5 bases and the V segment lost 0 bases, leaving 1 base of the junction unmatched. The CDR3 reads CASSVEGQGTGELFF. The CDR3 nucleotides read TGTGCCAGCAGCGTAGAGGGACAGGGGACCGGGGAGCTGTTTTTT.

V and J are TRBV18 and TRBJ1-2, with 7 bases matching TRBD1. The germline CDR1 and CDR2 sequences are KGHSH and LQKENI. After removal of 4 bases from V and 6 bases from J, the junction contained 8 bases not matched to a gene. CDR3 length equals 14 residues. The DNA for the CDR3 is TGTGCCAGCTCACAAATTACAGGGGACAATGGCTACACCTTC. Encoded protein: CASSQITGDNGYTF.

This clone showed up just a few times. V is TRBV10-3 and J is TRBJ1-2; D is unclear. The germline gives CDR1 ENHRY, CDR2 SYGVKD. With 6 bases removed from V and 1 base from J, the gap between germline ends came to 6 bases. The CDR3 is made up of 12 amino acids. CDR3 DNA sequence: TGTGCCATCAGCACAGATAACTATGGCTACACCTTC. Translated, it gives CAISTDNYGYTF.